This is a list of T cell receptor beta chains from one sample in a study of PD-1 blockade in classical Hodgkin lymphoma. Sequenced by immunoSEQ multiplex PCR; TCRdb stores in-frame clones only, minus some. The sample has tens of thousands of clones; roughly 70% are singletons. The sample here was peripheral blood mononuclear cells (PBMCs), taken at baseline. These receptors all come from a human donor with classical Hodgkin lymphoma. The CDR3 runs from the conserved cysteine through the conserved F or W. The D gene is left open where the match is weak. Clone size, where shown, is once, few, many, or a class for clones that have expanded.

J | size | D | V | CDR3 | DNA
TRBJ2-7 | - | - | TRBV7-6 | CASSLRPGEGYEQYF | TGTGCCAGCAGCTTACGCCCGGGAGAGGGCTACGAGCAGTACTTC
TRBJ1-5 | - | - | TRBV6-1 | CASSEIVTGMQPQHF | TGTGCCAGCAGTGAAATCGTCACGGGGATGCAGCCCCAGCATTTT
TRBJ1-2 | few | - | TRBV7-9 | CASSLAAGSGYTF | TGTGCCAGCAGCTTAGCTGCAGGGAGTGGCTACACCTTC
TRBJ2-7 | - | - | TRBV7-2 | CASSLGGNSYEQYF | TGTGCCAGCAGCTTAGGCGGTAACTCCTACGAGCAGTACTTC
TRBJ2-1 | once | TRBD2 | TRBV9 | CASSVRPGTSAYNEQFF | TGTGCCAGCAGCGTACGGCCCGGGACTAGCGCCTACAATGAGCAGTTCTTC
TRBJ2-1 | - | TRBD1 | TRBV7-9 | CASSPLGQGSYEQFF | TGTGCCAGCAGCCCCCTAGGACAGGGATCGTATGAGCAGTTCTTC
TRBJ2-7 | medium-sized | - | TRBV19 | CASSIQVGGYEQYF | TGTGCCAGTAGTATTCAGGTGGGGGGTTACGAGCAGTACTTC
TRBJ2-5 | - | TRBD2 | TRBV11-1 | CASSLGAGGLRETQYF | TGTGCCAGCAGCTTAGGTGCGGGAGGGCTAAGAGAGACCCAGTACTTC
TRBJ2-5 | - | - | TRBV6-4 | CASSTGRETQYF | TGTGCCAGCAGTACAGGAAGAGAGACCCAGTACTTC
TRBJ2-1 | - | - | TRBV19 | CASSRTGFPNVNEQFF | TGTGCCAGTAGCCGTACAGGGTTCCCTAATGTAAATGAGCAGTTCTTC
TRBJ1-3 | - | - | TRBV7-2 | CASSLGAGAGNTIYF | TGTGCCAGCAGCTTAGGGGCAGGGGCTGGAAACACCATATATTTT
TRBJ2-7 | once | - | TRBV30 | CAWSVSGYEQYF | TGTGCCTGGAGTGTTTCAGGCTACGAGCAGTACTTC
TRBJ1-1 | - | TRBD1 | TRBV18 | CASSPDRANTEAFF | TGTGCCAGCTCACCGGACAGGGCGAACACTGAAGCTTTCTTT
TRBJ2-6 | few | TRBD2 | TRBV27 | CASSPPGGYGANVLTF | TGTGCCAGCAGTCCCCCCGGGGGGTACGGGGCCAACGTCCTGACTTTC
TRBJ2-5 | - | TRBD2 | TRBV5-1 | CASSLAGTSGIAQETQYF | TGCGCCAGCAGCTTAGCCGGGACTAGCGGGATTGCTCAAGAGACCCAGTACTTC
TRBJ2-3 | - | TRBD1 | TRBV18 | CASSPPAGGSDTQYF | TGTGCCAGCTCACCTCCCGCAGGGGGCTCAGATACGCAGTATTTT
TRBJ2-2 | - | - | TRBV9 | CASSVDTRYTGELFF | TGTGCCAGCAGCGTAGATACGCGATACACCGGGGAGCTGTTTTTT
TRBJ1-5 | - | - | TRBV28 | CASSFKQPQHF | TGTGCCAGCAGTTTTAAGCAGCCCCAGCATTTT
TRBJ2-7 | - | TRBD1 | TRBV7-6 | CASSFPPQGSLYEQYF | TGTGCCAGCAGCTTCCCGCCACAGGGGTCCTTATACGAGCAGTACTTC
TRBJ1-2 | - | - | TRBV19 | CASSDRLDGYTF | TGTGCCAGTAGTGACAGGCTGGATGGCTACACCTTC